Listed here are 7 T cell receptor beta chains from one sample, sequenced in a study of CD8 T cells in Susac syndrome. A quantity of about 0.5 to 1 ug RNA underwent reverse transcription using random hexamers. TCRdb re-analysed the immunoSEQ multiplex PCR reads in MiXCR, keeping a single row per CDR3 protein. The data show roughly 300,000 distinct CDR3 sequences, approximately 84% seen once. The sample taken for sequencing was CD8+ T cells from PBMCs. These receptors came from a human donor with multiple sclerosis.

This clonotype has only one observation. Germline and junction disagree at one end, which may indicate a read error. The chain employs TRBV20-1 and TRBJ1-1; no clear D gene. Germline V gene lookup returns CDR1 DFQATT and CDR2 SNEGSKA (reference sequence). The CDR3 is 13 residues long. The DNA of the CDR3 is TGCGGTGCTAGATCAGCCCTAACCACTGAAGCTATCTTT. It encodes CGARSALTTEAIF.

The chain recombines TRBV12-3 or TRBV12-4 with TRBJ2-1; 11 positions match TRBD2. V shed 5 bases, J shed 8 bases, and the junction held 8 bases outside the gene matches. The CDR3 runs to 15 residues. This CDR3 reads CASSLRLAGPDEQFF. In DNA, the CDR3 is TGTGCCAGCAGTCTTAGACTAGCGGGACCCGATGAGCAGTTCTTC.

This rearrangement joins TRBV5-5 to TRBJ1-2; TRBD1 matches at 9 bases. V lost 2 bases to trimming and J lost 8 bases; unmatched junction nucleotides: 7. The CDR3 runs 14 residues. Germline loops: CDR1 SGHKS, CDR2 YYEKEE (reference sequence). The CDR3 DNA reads TGTGCCAGCAGCTTAAAGGGACAGGGAACCGGCTACACCTTC. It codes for CASSLKGQGTGYTF.

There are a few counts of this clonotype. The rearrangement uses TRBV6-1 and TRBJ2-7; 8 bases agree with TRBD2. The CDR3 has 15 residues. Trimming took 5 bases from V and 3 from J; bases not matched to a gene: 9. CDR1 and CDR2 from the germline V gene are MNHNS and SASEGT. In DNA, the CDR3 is TGTGCCAGCAGTAAAGAGCGGGAGAGAGTCTACGAGCAGTACTTC. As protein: CASSKERERVYEQYF.

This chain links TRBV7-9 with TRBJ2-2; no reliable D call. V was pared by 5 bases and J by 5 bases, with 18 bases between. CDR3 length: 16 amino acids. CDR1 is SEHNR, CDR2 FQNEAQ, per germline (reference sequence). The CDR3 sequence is CASSPPGRSETGELFF. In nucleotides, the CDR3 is TGTGCCAGCAGCCCCCCGGGTAGGAGTGAGACCGGGGAGCTGTTTTTT.

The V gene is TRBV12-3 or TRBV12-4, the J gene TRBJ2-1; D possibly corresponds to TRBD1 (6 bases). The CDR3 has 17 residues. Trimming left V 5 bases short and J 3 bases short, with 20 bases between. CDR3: CASSTPQGRNYYNEQFF. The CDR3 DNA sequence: TGTGCCAGCAGTACCCCCCAGGGGCGAAACTACTACAATGAGCAGTTCTTC.

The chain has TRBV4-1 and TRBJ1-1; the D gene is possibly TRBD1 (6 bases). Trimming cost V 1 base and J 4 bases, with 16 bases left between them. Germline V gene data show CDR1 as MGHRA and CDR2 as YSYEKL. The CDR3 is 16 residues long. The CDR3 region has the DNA TGCGCCAGCAGCCAAGTGGCAGGGCAGGGGACCACTGAAGCTTTCTTT. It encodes CASSQVAGQGTTEAFF.